What follows are 19 T cell receptor beta chains derived from one specimen sequenced in a study of cytomegalovirus exposure and HLA in healthy donors (TCRdb year 2017). Library preparation employed the immunoSEQ multiplex PCR assay. A mixture of 60 forward primers for TCR Vbeta segments and 13 reverse primers for TCR Jbeta segments was used in the multiplex PCR. The source is immuneACCESS, and TCRdb retained only in-frame sequences with V and J called. Part of the clones is not carried over; for the studies checked, unresolved V genes explain less than half of this, and the remainder is unexplained. The sample's table lists a count of around 100,000 clones. Together, the top ten hold about 0.58% of the sample. The sample was PBMCs. These receptor sequences come from a man aged 45 to 65 in good health and CMV-seronegative.

The gene calls are TRBV6-1 and TRBJ1-2; TRBD1 is a possible D gene (5 bases). V lost 0 bases and J lost 2, with 10 bases in between. Germline lookup yields CDR1 MNHNS and CDR2 SASEGT. The CDR3 runs 15 residues. The CDR3 protein is CASSEALWTNYGYTF. The CDR3 region has the DNA TGTGCCAGCAGTGAAGCGCTTTGGACAAACTATGGCTACACCTTC.

This chain links TRBV5-5 with TRBJ1-4; TRBD1 matches at 9 bases. Germline CDR1 SGHKS, CDR2 YYEKEE (reference sequence). This CDR3 spans 14 amino acids. V shed 3 bases, J shed 7 bases, and the junction held 4 bases outside the gene matches. The CDR3, as DNA: TGTGCCAGCAGCTCCGGGACAGGGCCTGAAAAACTGTTTTTT. Its protein product is CASSSGTGPEKLFF.

The chain combines TRBV19 with TRBJ2-1, with 13 bases lining up with TRBD2. The J segment lost 6 bases and the V segment lost 4 bases, leaving 3 bases of the junction unmatched. This CDR3 is 15 amino acids long. Germline V gene data show CDR1 as LNHDA and CDR2 as SQIVND (reference sequence). This CDR3 is CASSTGTSGANEQFF. CDR3 bases: TGTGCCAGTAGTACCGGGACTAGCGGGGCCAATGAGCAGTTCTTC.

The rearrangement links TRBV7-2 to TRBJ2-7; 7 nucleotides align to TRBD2. The CDR3 covers 15 residues. With V trimmed by 0 bases and J by 2 bases, 4 bases remained unmatched. Germline V gives CDR1 SGHTA, CDR2 FQGNSA. Written as DNA, the CDR3 is TGTGCCAGCAGCTTAGCAGGGACTAACGCCTACGAGCAGTACTTC. Translated: CASSLAGTNAYEQYF.

The V call is TRBV6-1, the J call TRBJ1-6; TRBD1 might be the D (5 bases). The V and J ends lost 4 bases and 9 bases respectively, with 13 bases between them. The CDR3 spans 14 residues. Germline V CDR1 and CDR2: MNHNS, SASEGT. Written as DNA, the CDR3 is TGTGCCAGCAGTGGGGCAGGGATAACTTCACCCCTCCACTTT. This codes for CASSGAGITSPLHF.

The gene calls are TRBV19 and TRBJ1-1, with D perhaps matching TRBD1 (6 bases). V was pared by 4 bases and J by 3 bases, with 12 bases between. The CDR3 sequence is 14 residues long. Germline CDR1 reads LNHDA; CDR2 reads SQIVND (reference sequence). For the CDR3, the DNA is TGTGCCAGTAGTACAGGGGAGAGGGACACTGAAGCTTTCTTT. Protein sequence: CASSTGERDTEAFF.

This chain uses TRBV29-1 with TRBJ2-5, with D possibly being TRBD1 (5 bases). The V gene's germline CDR1 is SQVTM and CDR2 ANQGSEA. V was pared by 2 bases and J by 3 bases, with 10 bases between. The CDR3 spans 13 residues. The chain's CDR3 is CSVERQGKETQYF. CDR3 DNA sequence: TGCAGCGTTGAAAGGCAGGGAAAAGAGACCCAGTACTTC.

The rearrangement joins TRBV5-1 to TRBJ2-2; TRBD1 might be the D (5 bases). V lost 3 bases, J lost 4 bases, and 13 bases lay in between. The CDR3 has 15 residues. CDR1 SGHRS and CDR2 YFSETQ come from the germline V gene. The CDR3 sequence: CASSSTDSATGELFF. For the CDR3, the DNA is TGCGCCAGCAGCTCGACAGACAGTGCCACCGGGGAGCTGTTTTTT.

DNA of the CDR3: TGTGCCAGCAGCGCATTTGAGACTAGCGGAGACTCCTACGAGCAGTACTTC. Translated, it gives CASSAFETSGDSYEQYF. The chain is built from TRBV7-6 and TRBJ2-7; 9 bases align to TRBD2. Germline lookup yields CDR1 SGHVS and CDR2 FNYEAQ. Trimming cost V 5 bases and J 0 bases; bases outside gene matches: 11. The CDR3 spans 17 residues. The whole variable domain, remainder taken from reference TRBV7-6 and TRBJ2-7, is GAGVSQSPRYKVTKRGQDVALRCDPISGHVSLYWYRQALGQGPEFLTYFNYEAQQDKSGLPNDRFSAERPEGSISTLTIQRTEQRDSAMYRCASSAFETSGDSYEQYFGPGTRLTVT.

The chain employs TRBV19 and TRBJ2-7; 7 bases are shared with TRBD2. With 4 bases clipped from V and 0 bases from J, the junction kept 12 bases outside the gene matches. The length of the CDR3 is 17 residues. Germline CDR1 and CDR2: LNHDA and SQIVND (reference sequence). The CDR3 loop reads CASSSSWGGSISYEQYF. CDR3 nucleotides: TGTGCCAGTAGTAGCTCGTGGGGAGGGTCAATCTCCTACGAGCAGTACTTC.

The chain links TRBV4-3 to TRBJ2-7, with TRBD2 as a possible D gene (6 bases). Trimming pared 3 bases from V and 2 bases from J, leaving 14 bases between. Germline CDR1 reads LGHNA; CDR2 reads YSLEER. This CDR3 contains 15 residues. DNA of the CDR3: TGCGCCAGCAGCCAGCCGGGGGACCCACCCTACGAGCAGTACTTC. This encodes CASSQPGDPPYEQYF.

The chain combines TRBV15 with TRBJ1-1; no clear D gene. This CDR3 contains 13 residues. V dropped 0 bases and J dropped 10 bases, with 12 bases sitting between them. Germline assignment: CDR1 LNHNV and CDR2 YYDKDF (reference sequence). CDR3 protein: CATSRDRTPGAFF. The CDR3 DNA reads TGTGCCACCAGCAGAGATCGGACTCCCGGAGCTTTCTTT.

As regards this clone: In the same sample, other DNA sequences code for this CDR3. The chain links TRBV18 to TRBJ2-7, with 8 bases identical to TRBD1. CDR1 is KGHSH and CDR2 is LQKENI in the germline V gene. Trimming took 3 bases from V and 6 from J; bases not matched to a gene: 4. The CDR3 contains 13 residues. CDR3 nucleotide sequence: TGTGCCAGCTCACCCGGACAGGGCGGCGAGCAGTACTTC. This translates into CASSPGQGGEQYF.

The chain employs TRBV6-5 and TRBJ1-3, with 7 bases fitting TRBD1. The CDR3 sequence is 15 residues long. CDR1 is MNHEY and CDR2 is SVGAGI in the germline V gene. J lost 0 bases, V lost 6 bases, and 5 bases had no gene match. CDR3 sequence (DNA): TGTGCCAGCAGCTCCTCAGGGGGCTCTGGAAACACCATATATTTT. This sequence encodes CASSSSGGSGNTIYF.

Here the CDR3 DNA reads TGTGCCAGCAGCTTTCAGGGGGCGATCTATGGCTACACCTTC. As protein: CASSFQGAIYGYTF. The chain is built from TRBV7-2 and TRBJ1-2; 8 nucleotides line up with TRBD1. V gave up 3 bases and J gave up 4 bases; unmatched junction bases: 4. This CDR3 contains 14 residues. Germline-derived CDR1 and CDR2 are SGHTA and FQGNSA. Together with reference TRBV7-2 and TRBJ1-2, the CDR3 gives the full variable domain: GAGVSQSPSNKVTEKGKDVELRCDPISGHTALYWYRQSLGQGLEFLIYFQGNSAPDKSGLPSDRFSAERTGGSVSTLTIQRTQQEDSAVYLCASSFQGAIYGYTFGSGTRLTVV.

The CDR3 here is CASTGRGPGANVLTF. The CDR3 DNA follows: TGTGCCAGTACGGGGAGGGGTCCTGGGGCCAACGTCCTGACTTTC. This rearrangement joins TRBV27 to TRBJ2-6; 7 positions agree with TRBD2. J lost 2 bases, V lost 9 bases, and 7 bases had no gene match. CDR1 is MNHEY and CDR2 is SMNVEV in the germline V gene (reference sequence). This CDR3 region has 15 residues.

This rearrangement joins TRBV19 to TRBJ1-5; 8 nucleotides line up with TRBD1. Germline lookup yields CDR1 LNHDA and CDR2 SQIVND (reference sequence). The CDR3 runs to 14 residues. V dropped 3 bases and J dropped 5; count of bases not matched to a gene: 3. CDR3 sequence reads: CASSISGGYQPQHF. CDR3 coding DNA: TGTGCCAGTAGTATTTCAGGGGGCTATCAGCCCCAGCATTTT.

This sequence joins TRBV9 and TRBJ1-5, with TRBD1 as a possible D gene (5 bases). Germline CDR1 reads SGDLS; CDR2 reads YYNGEE. The CDR3 length is 15 residues. Between the trimmed V and J ends, which lost 0 bases and 5 bases, there was a span of 12 bases. In nucleotides, the CDR3 is TGTGCCAGCAGCGTAGGTGTAGGGGCCGATCAGCCCCAGCATTTT. As protein: CASSVGVGADQPQHF.

The chain is built from TRBV11-1 and TRBJ2-7, with D perhaps matching TRBD2 (5 bases). This CDR3 has 15 amino acids. From germline, CDR1 is SGHAT and CDR2 FQDESV (reference sequence). The V gene lost 6 bases and the J gene lost 1 base, with 16 bases spanning the gap. DNA for the CDR3: TGTGCCAGCAGTCTTTCCGGGGTAGCTTCCTACGAGCAGTACTTC. It translates to CASSLSGVASYEQYF.